One sample yielded the 7 T cell receptor beta chains listed below, sequenced in a study of T cell repertoires in cytomegalovirus infection. TCRdb reprocessed the reads with MiXCR, giving one entry per CDR3 protein. The table includes around 740,000 distinct CDR3 sequences, approximately 40% detected once. The sample was PBMCs. All receptors come from a human donor in good health (CMV status not recorded). Some clones in this sample may be carry-over from other donors' samples.

This sequence joins TRBV7-2 and TRBJ2-7; 7 positions agree with TRBD2. The length of the CDR3 is 15 residues. V lost 2 bases to trimming and J lost 9 bases; unmatched junction nucleotides: 13. CDR1 and CDR2 from the germline V gene are SGHTA and FQGNSA. Written as DNA, the CDR3 is TGTGCCAGCAGCTTATTGAGCGGGATCTCCTTCGTGCAGTACGTC. Residues: CASSLLSGISFVQYV.

This clonotype was observed a handful of times. The V gene is TRBV7-2, the J gene TRBJ2-2; 9 bases line up with TRBD1. CDR3 length: 16 residues. V lost 3 bases, J lost 7 bases, and 9 bases stayed unmatched. Looked up from germline, CDR1 is SGHTA and CDR2 is FQGNSA. The CDR3 loop reads CASSLAGTGRGGELFF. The CDR3 nucleotides are TGTGCCAGCAGCTTGGCCGGGACAGGGCGAGGCGGGGAGCTGTTTTTT.

This clonotype was found a few times. This chain uses TRBV20-1 with TRBJ2-1; D might be TRBD2 (5 bases). From germline, CDR1 is DFQATT and CDR2 SNEGSKA (reference sequence). The CDR3 has 15 residues. Trimming pared 0 bases from V and 7 bases from J, leaving 16 bases between. CDR3 in amino acids: CSARDTASSVNEQFF. CDR3 sequence (DNA): TGCAGTGCTAGAGATACGGCTAGCTCGGTGAATGAGCAGTTCTTC.

The chain uses TRBV2 and TRBJ2-1, with a possible D match to TRBD1 (6 bases). The V end was cut by 6 bases, the J end by 5 bases, with 23 bases between. The CDR3 loop spans 17 amino acids. CDR1 and CDR2 (germline): SNHLY, FYNNEI. For the CDR3, the DNA is TGTGCCAGCAGGGTGCCCTGGGAGCAGGGGAATAACAATGAGCAGTTCTTC. It specifies CASRVPWEQGNNNEQFF.

With respect to this clonotype: One junction end disagrees with the germline gene, perhaps due to a read error. This chain's CDR3 is CASSIEPGGNHPQHF. DNA for the CDR3: TGTGCCAGTAGTATAGAACCAGGGGGCAATCATCCCCAGCATTTT. The chain combines TRBV19 with TRBJ1-5; 8 bases are shared with TRBD1. The germline CDR1 and CDR2 sequences are LNHDA and SQIVND (reference sequence). This CDR3 region has 15 residues.

This clonotype has more than one count but fewer than ten. The V call is TRBV11-3, the J call TRBJ2-3, with 12 nucleotides matching TRBD2. J gave up 4 bases and V 1 base, and 3 bases lay outside the gene matches. This CDR3 has 16 residues. Germline V gene sequence: CDR1 SGHNT, CDR2 YENEEA. This chain's CDR3 is CASSLGLAGVSDTQYF. The CDR3 DNA reads TGTGCCAGCAGCTTAGGACTAGCGGGAGTGTCAGATACGCAGTATTTT.

V usage is TRBV18 and J usage is TRBJ1-5; tentatively, D is TRBD1 (6 bases). Per germline, CDR1 KGHSH and CDR2 LQKENI. The CDR3 has 15 residues. Trimming removed 6 bases at V and 2 bases at J, with 14 bases between. For the CDR3, the DNA is TGTGCCAGCTCTACAACAGGGCTGGGCAATCAGCCCCAGCATTTT. Protein sequence: CASSTTGLGNQPQHF.